This T cell receptor beta chain was identified in a study of OX40 agonist ivuxolimab in advanced cancers. In regard to this clone: The antigen remains undetermined.

The protocol was immunoSEQ multiplex PCR, while the TCRdb copy is restricted to in-frame clones and leaves out a portion. The table lists approximately 110,000 clones, under 95% of them singletons. V was clipped by 0 bases and J by 5 bases, with 10 bases between them. The CDR3 runs to 14 residues. CDR1 MNHEY and CDR2 SVGAGI come from the germline V gene. Findings and caveats of the study: Among the lowest peripheral clonal expansion occurred in 0.1-3.0 mg/kg partial responders. Both blood CD4+ and CD8+ T cells showed clonal growth by week 6 at 0.1 to 3.0 mg/kg.

The input for sequencing was CD4+ or CD8+ T cells sorted from blood, taken in a trial of the OX40 agonist ivuxolimab. The chain couples TRBV6-5 to TRBJ1-1, with a tentative D call TRBD1 (6 bases). The sequence was obtained from an adult with an advanced solid tumor such as melanoma, head and neck, liver or kidney cancer. CDR3 nucleotide sequence: TGTGCCAGCAGTTACTCTACAGGGCGGACTGAAGCTTTCTTT. This gives the protein CASSYSTGRTEAFF.